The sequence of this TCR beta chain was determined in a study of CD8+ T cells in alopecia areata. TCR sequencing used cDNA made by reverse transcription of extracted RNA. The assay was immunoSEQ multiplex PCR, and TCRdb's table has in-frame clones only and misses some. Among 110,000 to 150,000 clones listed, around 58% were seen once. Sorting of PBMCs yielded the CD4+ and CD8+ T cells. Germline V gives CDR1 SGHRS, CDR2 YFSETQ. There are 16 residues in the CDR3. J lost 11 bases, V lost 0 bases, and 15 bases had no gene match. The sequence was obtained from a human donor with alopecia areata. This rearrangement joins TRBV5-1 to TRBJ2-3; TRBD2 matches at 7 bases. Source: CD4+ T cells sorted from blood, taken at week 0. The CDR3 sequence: CASSLETLGLAGEQYF. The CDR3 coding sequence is TGCGCCAGCAGCTTGGAAACGCTAGGGCTGGCGGGGGAGCAGTATTTT.